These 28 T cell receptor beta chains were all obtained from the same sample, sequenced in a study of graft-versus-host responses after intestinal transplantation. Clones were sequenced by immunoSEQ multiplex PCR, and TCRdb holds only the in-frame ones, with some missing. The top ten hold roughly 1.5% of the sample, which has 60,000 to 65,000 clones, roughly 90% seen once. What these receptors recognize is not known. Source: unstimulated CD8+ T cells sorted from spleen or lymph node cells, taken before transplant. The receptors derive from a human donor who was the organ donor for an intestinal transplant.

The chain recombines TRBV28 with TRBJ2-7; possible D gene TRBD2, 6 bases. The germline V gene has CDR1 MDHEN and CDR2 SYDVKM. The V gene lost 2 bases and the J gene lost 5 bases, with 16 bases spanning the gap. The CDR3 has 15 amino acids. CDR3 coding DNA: TGTGCCAGCAGTTTACCTAGGGAGGTCATCAACGAGCAGTACTTC. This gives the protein CASSLPREVINEQYF.

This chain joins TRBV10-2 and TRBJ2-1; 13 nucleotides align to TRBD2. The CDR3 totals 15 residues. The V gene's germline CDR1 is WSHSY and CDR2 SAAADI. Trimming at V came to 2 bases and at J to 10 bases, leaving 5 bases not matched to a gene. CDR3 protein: CASSETSGRAWEQFF. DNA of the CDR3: TGCGCCAGCAGTGAGACTAGCGGGAGGGCATGGGAGCAGTTCTTC.

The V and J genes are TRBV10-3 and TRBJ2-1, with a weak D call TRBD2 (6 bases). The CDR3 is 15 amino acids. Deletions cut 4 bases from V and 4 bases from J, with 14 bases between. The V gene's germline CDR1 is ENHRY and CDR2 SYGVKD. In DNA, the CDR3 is TGTGCCATCAGTGGCGGGACGGCGGATTACAATGAGCAGTTCTTC. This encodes CAISGGTADYNEQFF.

CDR3 loop: CASSLALAGSGGYGYTF. DNA for the CDR3: TGTGCCAGCAGCTTAGCCTTAGCGGGGTCAGGAGGGTATGGCTACACCTTC. J is TRBJ1-2 and V is TRBV7-2; no definite D call. Germline assignment: CDR1 SGHTA and CDR2 FQGNSA. V lost 0 bases and J 5 bases, leaving 19 bases between the germline ends. This CDR3 comprises 17 residues.

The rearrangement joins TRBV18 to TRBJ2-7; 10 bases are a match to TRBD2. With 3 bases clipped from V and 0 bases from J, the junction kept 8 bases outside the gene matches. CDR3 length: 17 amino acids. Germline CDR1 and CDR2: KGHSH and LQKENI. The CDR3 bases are TGTGCCAGCTCACCCCGGGCTAGCGGGAGATGCTCCTACGAGCAGTACTTC. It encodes CASSPRASGRCSYEQYF.

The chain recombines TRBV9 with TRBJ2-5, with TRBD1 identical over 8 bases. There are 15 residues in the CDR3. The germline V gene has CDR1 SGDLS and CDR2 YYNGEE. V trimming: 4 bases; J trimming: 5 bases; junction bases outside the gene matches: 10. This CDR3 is CASSSTGTGLETQYF. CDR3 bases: TGTGCCAGCAGCTCTACCGGGACAGGTCTGGAGACCCAGTACTTC.

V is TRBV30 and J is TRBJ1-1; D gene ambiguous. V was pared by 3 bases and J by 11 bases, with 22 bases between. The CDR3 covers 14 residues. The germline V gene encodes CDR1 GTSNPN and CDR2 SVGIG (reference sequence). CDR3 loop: CAWRQPGREGRAFF. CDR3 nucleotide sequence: TGTGCCTGGAGGCAGCCCGGACGGGAAGGTAGGGCTTTCTTT.

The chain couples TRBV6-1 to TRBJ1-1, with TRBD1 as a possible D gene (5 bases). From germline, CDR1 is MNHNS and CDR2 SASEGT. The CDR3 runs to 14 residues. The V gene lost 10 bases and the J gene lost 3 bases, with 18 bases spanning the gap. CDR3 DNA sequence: TGTGCCACCTCAAATCCCCAGGGTTACACTGAAGCTTTCTTT. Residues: CATSNPQGYTEAFF.

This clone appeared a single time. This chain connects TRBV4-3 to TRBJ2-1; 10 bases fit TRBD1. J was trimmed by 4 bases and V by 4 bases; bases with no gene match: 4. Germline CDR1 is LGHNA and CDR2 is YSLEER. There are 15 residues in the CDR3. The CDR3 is CASSPGTGEYNEQFF. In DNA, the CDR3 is TGCGCCAGCAGCCCCGGGACAGGGGAATACAATGAGCAGTTCTTC.

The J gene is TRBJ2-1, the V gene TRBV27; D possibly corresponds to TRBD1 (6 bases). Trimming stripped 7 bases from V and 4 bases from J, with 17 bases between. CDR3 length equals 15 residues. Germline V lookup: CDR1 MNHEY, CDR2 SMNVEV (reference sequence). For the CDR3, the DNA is TGTGCCAGCAACGACCCCGGGACATTTTACAATGAGCAGTTCTTC. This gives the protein CASNDPGTFYNEQFF.

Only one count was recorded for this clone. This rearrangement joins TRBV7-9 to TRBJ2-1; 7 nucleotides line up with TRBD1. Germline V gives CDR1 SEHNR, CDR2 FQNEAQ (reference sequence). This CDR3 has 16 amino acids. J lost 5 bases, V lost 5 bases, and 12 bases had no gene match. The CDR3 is CASSLGHRGNNNEQFF. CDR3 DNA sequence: TGTGCCAGCAGCCTCGGTCACAGGGGCAACAACAATGAGCAGTTCTTC.

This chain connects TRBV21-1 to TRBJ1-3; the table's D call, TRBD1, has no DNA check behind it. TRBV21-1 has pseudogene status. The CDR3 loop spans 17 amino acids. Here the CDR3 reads CASPHQVNETQGNTIYF. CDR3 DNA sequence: TGTGCCAGCCCTCACCAGGTCAATGAGACTCAGGGGAACACCATATATTTT.

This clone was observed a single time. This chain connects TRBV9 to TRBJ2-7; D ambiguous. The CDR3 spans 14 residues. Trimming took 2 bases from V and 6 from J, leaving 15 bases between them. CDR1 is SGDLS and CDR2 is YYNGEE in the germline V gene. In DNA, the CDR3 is TGTGCCAGCAGCGTCATCGATGGCCTCAGCGAGCAGTACTTC. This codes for CASSVIDGLSEQYF.

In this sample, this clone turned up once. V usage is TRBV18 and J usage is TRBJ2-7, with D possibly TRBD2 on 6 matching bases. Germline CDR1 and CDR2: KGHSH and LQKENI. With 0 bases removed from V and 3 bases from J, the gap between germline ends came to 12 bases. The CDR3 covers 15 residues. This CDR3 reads CASSPPGGTIYEQYF. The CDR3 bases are TGTGCCAGCTCACCACCGGGGGGTACTATCTACGAGCAGTACTTC.

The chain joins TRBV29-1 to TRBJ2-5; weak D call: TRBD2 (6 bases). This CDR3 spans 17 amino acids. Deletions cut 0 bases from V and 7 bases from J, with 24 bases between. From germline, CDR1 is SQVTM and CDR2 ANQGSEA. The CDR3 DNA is TGCAGCGTTGAAGAGCGTGGTTACAGGCCGATGGGGGGGACCCAGTACTTC. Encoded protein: CSVEERGYRPMGGTQYF.

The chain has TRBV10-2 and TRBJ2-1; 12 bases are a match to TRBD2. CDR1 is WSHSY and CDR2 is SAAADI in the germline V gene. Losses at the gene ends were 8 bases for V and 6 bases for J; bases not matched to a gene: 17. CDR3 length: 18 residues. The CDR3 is CASWGTSGRKGTSNEQFF. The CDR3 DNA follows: TGCGCCAGCTGGGGAACTAGCGGGAGGAAGGGGACCTCCAATGAGCAGTTCTTC.

The DNA of the CDR3 is TGTGCCAGCACCAGAAATAGCGGGACAGGGGTTAGTTATTTCGCTGAAGCTTTCTTT. Its translation: CASTRNSGTGVSYFAEAFF. V and J are TRBV11-2 and TRBJ1-1, with 10 bases identical to TRBD1. Trimming removed 7 bases from V and 6 bases from J; junction bases left unmatched: 23. This CDR3 has 19 residues. Germline values: CDR1 SGHAT, CDR2 FQNNGV.

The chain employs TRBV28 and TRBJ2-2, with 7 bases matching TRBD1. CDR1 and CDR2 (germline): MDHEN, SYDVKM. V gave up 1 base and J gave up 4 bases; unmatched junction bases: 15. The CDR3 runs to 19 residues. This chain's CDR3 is CASSLSAGGDLRGTGELFF. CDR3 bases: TGTGCCAGCAGTTTATCAGCAGGGGGAGACCTTCGGGGCACCGGGGAGCTGTTTTTT.

The CDR3 sequence is CASSLAGYSYEQYF. The CDR3 bases are TGCGCCAGCAGCTTGGCAGGTTACTCCTACGAGCAGTACTTC. V is TRBV5-1 and J is TRBJ2-7; D is ambiguous. The CDR3 length is 14 residues. Trimming left V 0 bases short and J 0 bases short, with 7 bases between. Germline-derived CDR1 and CDR2 are SGHRS and YFSETQ.

DNA of the CDR3: TGCAGCGGAGCGGGGGGAGAGGGCACCATATATTTT. Residues: CSGAGGEGTIYF. The gene calls are TRBV29-1 and TRBJ1-3; TRBD1 is a possible D gene (5 bases). The germline CDR1 and CDR2 sequences are SQVTM and ANQGSEA. The CDR3 is 12 amino acids. V was pared by 7 bases and J by 9 bases, with 16 bases between.

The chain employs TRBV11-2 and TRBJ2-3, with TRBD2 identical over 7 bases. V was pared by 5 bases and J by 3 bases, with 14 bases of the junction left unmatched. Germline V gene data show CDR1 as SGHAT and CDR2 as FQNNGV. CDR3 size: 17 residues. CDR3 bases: TGTGCCAGCAGCGACGGCACGGCGGGAGCCCTAACAGATACGCAGTATTTT. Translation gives CASSDGTAGALTDTQYF.

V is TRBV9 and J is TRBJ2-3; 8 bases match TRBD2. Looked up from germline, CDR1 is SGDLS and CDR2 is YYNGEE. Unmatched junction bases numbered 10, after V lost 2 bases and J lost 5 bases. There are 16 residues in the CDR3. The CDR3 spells CASSVLIAGYGDTQYF. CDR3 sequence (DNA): TGTGCCAGCAGCGTGTTAATAGCGGGATATGGAGATACGCAGTATTTT.

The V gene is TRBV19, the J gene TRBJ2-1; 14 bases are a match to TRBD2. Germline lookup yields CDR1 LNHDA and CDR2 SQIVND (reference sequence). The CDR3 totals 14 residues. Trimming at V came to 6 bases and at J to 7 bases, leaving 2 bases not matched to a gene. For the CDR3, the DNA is TGTGCCAGTAGGGGGACTAGCGGGAGAAATGAGCAGTTCTTC. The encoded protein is CASRGTSGRNEQFF. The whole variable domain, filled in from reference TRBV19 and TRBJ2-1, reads DGGITQSPKYLFRKEGQNVTLSCEQNLNHDAMYWYRQDPGQGLRLIYYSQIVNDFQKGDIAEGYSVSREKKESFPLTVTSAQKNPTAFYLCASRGTSGRNEQFFGPGTRLTVL.

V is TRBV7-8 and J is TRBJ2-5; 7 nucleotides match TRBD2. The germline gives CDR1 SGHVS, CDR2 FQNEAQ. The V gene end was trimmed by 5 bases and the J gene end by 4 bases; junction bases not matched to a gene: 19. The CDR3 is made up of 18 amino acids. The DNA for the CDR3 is TGTGCCAGCAGCCTGGGGCGAGGTCTAGCGGACCTAAGAGAGACCCAGTACTTC. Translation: CASSLGRGLADLRETQYF.

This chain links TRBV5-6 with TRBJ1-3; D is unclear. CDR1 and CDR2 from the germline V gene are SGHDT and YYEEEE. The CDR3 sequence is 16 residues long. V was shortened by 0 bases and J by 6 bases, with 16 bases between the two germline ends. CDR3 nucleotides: TGTGCCAGCAGCTTGGGTTTCAGGCCTCTCATAAACACCATATATTTT. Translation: CASSLGFRPLINTIYF. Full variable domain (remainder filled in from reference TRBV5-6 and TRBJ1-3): DAGVTQSPTHLIKTRGQQVTLRCSPKSGHDTVSWYQQALGQGPQFIFQYYEEEERQRGNFPDRFSGHQFPNYSSELNVNALLLGDSALYLCASSLGFRPLINTIYFGEGSWLTVV.

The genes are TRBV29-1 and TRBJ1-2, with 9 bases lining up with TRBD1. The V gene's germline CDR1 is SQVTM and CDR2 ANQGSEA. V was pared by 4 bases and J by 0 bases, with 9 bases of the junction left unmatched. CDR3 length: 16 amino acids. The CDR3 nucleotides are TGCAGCGTTGTCGCCCCGGGGACAGGGTCTAACTATGGCTACACCTTC. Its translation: CSVVAPGTGSNYGYTF.

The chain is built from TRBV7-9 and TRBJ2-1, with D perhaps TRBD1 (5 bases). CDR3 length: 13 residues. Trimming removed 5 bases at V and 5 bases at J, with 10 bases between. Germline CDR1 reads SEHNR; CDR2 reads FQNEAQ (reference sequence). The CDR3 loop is CASSPRVNNEQFF. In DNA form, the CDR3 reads TGTGCCAGCAGCCCCAGGGTCAACAATGAGCAGTTCTTC.

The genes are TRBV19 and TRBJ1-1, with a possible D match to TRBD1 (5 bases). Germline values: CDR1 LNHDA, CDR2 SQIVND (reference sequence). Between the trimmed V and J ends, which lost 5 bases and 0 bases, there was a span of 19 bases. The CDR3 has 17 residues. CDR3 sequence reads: CASSPRGSWGMNTEAFF. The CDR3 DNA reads TGTGCCAGTAGTCCGCGGGGGTCGTGGGGGATGAACACTGAAGCTTTCTTT. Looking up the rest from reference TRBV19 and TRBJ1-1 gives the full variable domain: DGGITQSPKYLFRKEGQNVTLSCEQNLNHDAMYWYRQDPGQGLRLIYYSQIVNDFQKGDIAEGYSVSREKKESFPLTVTSAQKNPTAFYLCASSPRGSWGMNTEAFFGQGTRLTVV.